The 21 T cell receptor beta chains presented below share a single source sample, sequenced in a study of PD-L1 blockade in urothelial cancer. Sequencing was performed with immunoSEQ multiplex PCR; in TCRdb, only in-frame clones are kept and a portion is missing. The data contain approximately 100,000 clones, roughly 84% of them singletons. The sequenced sample was PBMCs, obtained around atezolizumab (anti-PD-L1) treatment. The source of these receptors is a man aged 45-65 years with urothelial cancer.

A single count supports this clone. The rearrangement joins TRBV5-1 to TRBJ1-3; D perhaps matches TRBD1 (5 bases). This CDR3 is 18 amino acids long. CDR1 is SGHRS, CDR2 YFSETQ, per germline. Trimming took off 0 bases at V and 0 bases at J, with 16 bases between the two ends. As DNA, the CDR3 is TGCGCCAGCAGCTTGGCCGGGATCGGGGGGGGCTCTGGAAACACCATATATTTT. This encodes CASSLAGIGGGSGNTIYF. Using reference TRBV5-1 and TRBJ1-3 for the parts outside the CDR3, the full variable domain is KAGVTQTPRYLIKTRGQQVTLSCSPISGHRSVSWYQQTPGQGLQFLFEYFSETQRNKGNFPGRFSGRQFSNSRSEMNVSTLELGDSALYLCASSLAGIGGGSGNTIYFGEGSWLTVV.

V and J are TRBV7-9 and TRBJ2-2, with 9 bases fitting TRBD2. The germline V gene has CDR1 SEHNR and CDR2 FQNEAQ (reference sequence). The CDR3 contains 19 residues. V trimming: 5 bases; J trimming: 6 bases; junction bases outside the gene matches: 19. The CDR3 is CASSPPDSIAGVTAGELFF. Written as DNA, the CDR3 is TGTGCCAGCAGCCCCCCCGACTCAATAGCGGGAGTGACCGCCGGGGAGCTGTTTTTT.

In its sample, this clone was seen a few times. This chain's CDR3 is CASSFRLANTGELFF. Written as DNA, the CDR3 is TGTGCCAGTAGCTTCCGACTAGCGAACACCGGGGAGCTGTTTTTT. The chain couples TRBV19 to TRBJ2-2; a possible D gene is TRBD2 (6 bases). CDR3 size: 15 residues. Germline V CDR1 and CDR2: LNHDA, SQIVND (reference sequence). V was clipped by 6 bases and J by 0 bases, with 11 bases between them.

V and J are TRBV7-9 and TRBJ1-1; no clear D gene. The V gene lost 5 bases and the J gene lost 6 bases, with 13 bases spanning the gap. The CDR3 consists of 13 residues. Germline V gene data show CDR1 as SEHNR and CDR2 as FQNEAQ (reference sequence). In DNA, the CDR3 is TGTGCCAGCAGCCCGCCTCGACTCTCTGAAGCTTTCTTT. Translation: CASSPPRLSEAFF.

The chain couples TRBV7-2 to TRBJ1-6; no clear D. This CDR3 spans 14 amino acids. Trimming removed 1 base at V and 10 bases at J, with 11 bases between. The germline CDR1 and CDR2 sequences are SGHTA and FQGNSA. This CDR3 is CASSLGAHQSPLHF. In DNA, the CDR3 is TGTGCCAGCAGCTTAGGGGCTCACCAATCACCCCTCCACTTT.

V and J are TRBV5-1 and TRBJ2-5; 8 nucleotides match TRBD2. This CDR3 region has 15 residues. Per the germline V gene, CDR1 is SGHRS and CDR2 is YFSETQ. J lost 4 bases, V lost 4 bases, and 9 bases had no gene match. The DNA of the CDR3 is TGCGCCAGCAGCGGAAACGGGAGGGCCGGAGAGACCCAGTACTTC. Its protein product is CASSGNGRAGETQYF.

This clone was detected only a few times. The chain employs TRBV28 and TRBJ1-6; possibly TRBD1 for D (5 bases). CDR3 length equals 16 residues. V dropped 3 bases and J dropped 4 bases, with 13 bases sitting between them. Germline V gene data show CDR1 as MDHEN and CDR2 as SYDVKM. The CDR3 DNA follows: TGTGCCAGCAGTTTCTTTCGGGGGGTTTATAATTCACCCCTCCACTTT. It is translated as CASSFFRGVYNSPLHF.

The J gene is TRBJ2-7, the V gene TRBV28, with 11 bases identical to TRBD1. V dropped 2 bases and J dropped 3; count of bases not matched to a gene: 3. The germline V gene has CDR1 MDHEN and CDR2 SYDVKM. The CDR3 extends over 15 amino acids. CDR3 coding DNA: TGTGCCAGCAGTTTAACTGGGACAGGGGGCTACGAGCAGTACTTC. This sequence encodes CASSLTGTGGYEQYF.

V gene TRBV30 combines with J gene TRBJ2-5, with 8 positions matching TRBD2. CDR3 length: 16 residues. With 0 bases clipped from V and 6 bases from J, the junction kept 12 bases outside the gene matches. Germline CDR1 GTSNPN, CDR2 SVGIG (reference sequence). This chain's CDR3 is CAWSVLSGSGGKTQYF. The CDR3 DNA reads TGTGCCTGGAGTGTACTCAGCGGGAGTGGAGGAAAGACCCAGTACTTC. Supplemented by reference TRBV30 and TRBJ2-5, the full variable domain reads SQTIHQWPATLVQPVGSPLSLECTVEGTSNPNLYWYRQAAGRGLQLLFYSVGIGQISSEVPQNLSASRPQDRQFILSSKKLLLSDSGFYLCAWSVLSGSGGKTQYFGPGTRLLVL.

J is TRBJ1-4 and V is TRBV18; 7 bases map to TRBD1. The germline V gene has CDR1 KGHSH and CDR2 LQKENI. This CDR3 region has 14 residues. Trimming took 6 bases from V and 5 from J; bases not matched to a gene: 6. This CDR3 is CASSHGTVNEKLFF. The CDR3 nucleotides are TGTGCCAGCTCCCACGGGACAGTGAATGAAAAACTGTTTTTT.

The rearrangement uses TRBV18 and TRBJ1-1; no firm D call. Germline CDR1 KGHSH, CDR2 LQKENI. The V end lost 3 bases, the J end lost 3 bases, and 8 bases lay between the germline ends. This CDR3 has 13 amino acids. The CDR3 DNA is TGTGCCAGCTCACCGTCTGTCGACACTGAAGCTTTCTTT. Residues: CASSPSVDTEAFF.

The J gene is TRBJ2-3, the V gene TRBV6-4; 8 nucleotides align to TRBD2. Germline lookup yields CDR1 MRHNA and CDR2 SNTAGT. V lost 6 bases and J lost 8; bases outside the gene matches: 16. CDR3 length: 16 amino acids. CDR3 sequence (DNA): TGTGCCAGCAGCATACAACCGGGACTAGGCGGTGGTACGCAGTATTTT. As protein: CASSIQPGLGGGTQYF.

V is TRBV7-9 and J is TRBJ2-1, with 11 bases aligning to TRBD2. The junction had 3 bases not matched to a gene; V was cut back by 4 bases and J by 4 bases. This CDR3 has 15 amino acids. Germline CDR1 and CDR2: SEHNR and FQNEAQ (reference sequence). CDR3 nucleotides: TGTGCCAGCAGCTGGACTAGCGGGCGTTACAATGAGCAGTTCTTC. As protein: CASSWTSGRYNEQFF.

The chain carries TRBV7-8 and TRBJ1-1; D remains unclear. CDR1 and CDR2 (germline): SGHVS, FQNEAQ. V dropped 5 bases and J dropped 3 bases, with 28 bases sitting between them. The CDR3 loop spans 19 amino acids. The CDR3 spells CASSPNVAGLKSEDTEAFF. DNA of the CDR3: TGTGCCAGCAGCCCAAATGTGGCTGGGTTGAAATCTGAGGACACTGAAGCTTTCTTT.

The gene calls are TRBV14 and TRBJ2-2, with a weak D call TRBD1 (5 bases). CDR3 length: 15 amino acids. Trimming cost V 0 bases and J 7 bases, with 12 bases left between them. Germline V gene lookup returns CDR1 SGHDN and CDR2 FVKESK. CDR3 protein: CASSQEKGRVGELFF. CDR3 bases: TGTGCCAGCAGCCAAGAAAAGGGCAGGGTCGGGGAGCTGTTTTTT. Looking up the rest from reference TRBV14 and TRBJ2-2 gives the full variable domain: EAGVTQFPSHSVIEKGQTVTLRCDPISGHDNLYWYRRVMGKEIKFLLHFVKESKQDESGMPNNRFLAERTGGTYSTLKVQPAELEDSGVYFCASSQEKGRVGELFFGEGSRLTVL.

This sequence joins TRBV2 and TRBJ1-5, with D possibly being TRBD1 (6 bases). Germline V gene lookup returns CDR1 SNHLY and CDR2 FYNNEI. This CDR3 is 15 amino acids long. Trimming shortened V by 5 bases and J by 0 bases, and 11 bases separated the two germline ends. In DNA form, the CDR3 reads TGTGCCAGCAGTAGACAGGATAATAGCAATCAGCCCCAGCATTTT. Translating gives CASSRQDNSNQPQHF. The entire variable domain, with the rest obtained from reference TRBV2 and TRBJ1-5, is as follows: EPEVTQTPSHQVTQMGQEVILRCVPISNHLYFYWYRQILGQKVEFLVSFYNNEISEKSEIFDDQFSVERPDGSNFTLKIRSTKLEDSAMYFCASSRQDNSNQPQHFGDGTRLSIL.

Note on this clone: The junction and the germline gene differ at one end; a read error may be behind it. V gene TRBV16 combines with J gene TRBJ2-7; 9 bases fit TRBD2. The CDR3 extends over 13 amino acids. Germline CDR1 and CDR2: KGHSY and FQNENV. DNA of the CDR3: TGTGCCAGCAGCCAATTCTCGACTAGCGGACCCCACTTC. Amino acids: CASSQFSTSGPHF. Together with reference TRBV16 and TRBJ2-7, the CDR3 gives the full variable domain: GEEVAQTPKHLVRGEGQKAKLYCAPIKGHSYVFWYQQVLKNEFKFLISFQNENVFDETGMPKERFSAKCLPNSPCSLEIQATKLEDSAVYFCASSQFSTSGPHFGPGTRLTVT.

This chain links TRBV5-1 with TRBJ2-5; 8 bases match TRBD1. The CDR3 totals 14 residues. Germline assignment: CDR1 SGHRS and CDR2 YFSETQ. V shed 2 bases, J shed 4 bases, and the junction held 4 bases outside the gene matches. In DNA form, the CDR3 reads TGCGCCAGCAGCTTCGGACAGGGAAGAGAGACCCAGTACTTC. It yields the protein CASSFGQGRETQYF.

There are many counts of this clone. The V and J genes are TRBV6-6 and TRBJ1-2; 7 nucleotides line up with TRBD1. CDR1 and CDR2 from the germline V gene are MNHNY and SVGAGI (reference sequence). The CDR3 extends over 13 amino acids. V was clipped by 3 bases and J by 4 bases; unmatched bases: 2. The CDR3 region is CASSYGDSYGYTF. Here the CDR3 DNA reads TGTGCCAGCAGTTATGGGGACAGCTATGGCTACACCTTC.

This clone was observed a few times. The chain has TRBV10-1 and TRBJ2-5, with D maybe TRBD2 (6 bases). Germline V lookup: CDR1 WNHNN, CDR2 SYGVQD (reference sequence). The CDR3 extends over 16 amino acids. The V end was cut by 2 bases, the J end by 0 bases, with 13 bases between. The CDR3 is CASSEVASVYQETQYF. CDR3 DNA: TGCGCCAGCAGTGAGGTAGCTAGCGTGTACCAAGAGACCCAGTACTTC.

The chain uses TRBV6-4 and TRBJ2-1, with 8 bases aligning to TRBD2. CDR1 and CDR2 from the germline V gene are MRHNA and SNTAGT. Trimming removed 10 bases from V and 2 bases from J; junction bases left unmatched: 13. The length of the CDR3 is 16 residues. CDR3 protein: CATRRQAGVAYNEQFF. In nucleotides, the CDR3 is TGTGCCACCCGGCGTCAAGCGGGAGTGGCCTACAATGAGCAGTTCTTC.